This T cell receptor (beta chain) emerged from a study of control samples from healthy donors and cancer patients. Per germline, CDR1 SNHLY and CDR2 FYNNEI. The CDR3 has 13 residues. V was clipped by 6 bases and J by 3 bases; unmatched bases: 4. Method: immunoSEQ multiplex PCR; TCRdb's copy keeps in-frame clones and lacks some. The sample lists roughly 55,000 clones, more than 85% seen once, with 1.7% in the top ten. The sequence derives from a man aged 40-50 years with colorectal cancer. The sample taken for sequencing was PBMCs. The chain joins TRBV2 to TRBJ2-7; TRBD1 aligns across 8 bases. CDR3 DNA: TGTGCCAGCAGGTCGACAGGGGTCTACGAGCAGTACTTC. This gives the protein CASRSTGVYEQYF.